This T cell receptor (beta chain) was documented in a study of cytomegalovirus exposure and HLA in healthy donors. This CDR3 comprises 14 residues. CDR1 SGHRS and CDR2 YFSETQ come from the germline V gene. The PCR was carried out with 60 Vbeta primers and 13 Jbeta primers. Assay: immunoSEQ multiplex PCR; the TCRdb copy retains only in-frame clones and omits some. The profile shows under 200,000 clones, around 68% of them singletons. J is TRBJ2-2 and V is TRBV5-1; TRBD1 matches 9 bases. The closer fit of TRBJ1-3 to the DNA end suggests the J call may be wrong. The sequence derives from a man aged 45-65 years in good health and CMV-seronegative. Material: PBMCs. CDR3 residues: CASSRTGDGNTIYF. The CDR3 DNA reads TGCGCCAGCAGCAGGACAGGGGACGGAAACACCATATATTTT.